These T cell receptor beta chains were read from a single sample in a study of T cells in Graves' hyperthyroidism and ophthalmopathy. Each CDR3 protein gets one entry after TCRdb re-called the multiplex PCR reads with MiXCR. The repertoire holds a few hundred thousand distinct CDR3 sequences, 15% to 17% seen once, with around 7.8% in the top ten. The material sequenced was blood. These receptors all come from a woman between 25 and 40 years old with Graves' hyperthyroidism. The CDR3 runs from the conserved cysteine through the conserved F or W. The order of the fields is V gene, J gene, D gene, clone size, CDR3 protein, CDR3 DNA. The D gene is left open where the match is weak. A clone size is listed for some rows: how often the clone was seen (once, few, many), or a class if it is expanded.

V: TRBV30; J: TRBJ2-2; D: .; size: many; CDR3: CAWKGAGELFF; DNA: TGTGCCTGGAAAGGGGCCGGGGAGCTGTTTTTT
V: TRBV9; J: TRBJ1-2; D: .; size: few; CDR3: CASRGTGHLITNYGYTF; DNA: TGTGCCAGCAGAGGGACGGGCCATCTTATTACTAACTATGGCTACACCTTC
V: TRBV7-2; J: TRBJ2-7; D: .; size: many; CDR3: CASSLSVRTGDEQYF; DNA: TGTGCCAGCAGCTTATCCGTCCGGACGGGCGACGAGCAGTACTTC
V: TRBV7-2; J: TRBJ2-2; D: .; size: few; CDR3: CASSLGVAEGPDGELFF; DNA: TGTGCCAGCAGCTTAGGGGTAGCGGAAGGGCCTGACGGGGAGCTGTTTTTT
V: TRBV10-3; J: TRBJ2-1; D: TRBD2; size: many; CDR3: CAIGTTLSGSYNEQFF; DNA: TGTGCCATCGGGACTACCCTTTCGGGATCCTACAATGAGCAGTTCTTC
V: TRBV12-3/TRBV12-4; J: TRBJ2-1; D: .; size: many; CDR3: CASSSGFDEQFF; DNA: TGTGCCAGCAGCTCAGGTTTCGATGAGCAGTTCTTC
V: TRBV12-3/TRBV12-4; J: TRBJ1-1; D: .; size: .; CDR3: CAGSPAGWGGTEAFF; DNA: TGTGCCGGCAGTCCCGCGGGATGGGGGGGCACTGAAGCTTTCTTT
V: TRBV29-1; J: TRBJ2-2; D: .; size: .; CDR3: CSVVPRNTGELFF; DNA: TGCAGCGTTGTTCCTAGGAACACCGGGGAGCTGTTTTTT
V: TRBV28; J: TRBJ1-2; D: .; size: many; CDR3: CASSLDGGWNYGYTF; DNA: TGTGCCAGCAGTTTAGATGGGGGCTGGAACTATGGCTACACCTTC
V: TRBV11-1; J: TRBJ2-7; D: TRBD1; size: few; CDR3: CASSLRTGGKGASYEQYF; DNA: TGTGCCAGCAGCCTCAGGACAGGGGGGAAGGGGGCCTCCTACGAGCAGTACTTC
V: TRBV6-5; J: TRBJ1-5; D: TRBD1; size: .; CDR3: CASSYSAGGSNQPQHF; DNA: TGTGCCAGCAGTTACTCAGCAGGGGGTAGCAATCAGCCCCAGCATTTT
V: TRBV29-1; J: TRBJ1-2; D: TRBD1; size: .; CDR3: CSVEDPGQNNYGYTF; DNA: TGCAGCGTTGAAGACCCGGGACAGAATAACTATGGCTACACCTTC
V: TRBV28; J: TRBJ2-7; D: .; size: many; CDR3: CASSRDLVGRATYEQYF; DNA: TGTGCCAGCAGCCGAGACTTGGTAGGGCGAGCCACCTACGAGCAGTACTTC
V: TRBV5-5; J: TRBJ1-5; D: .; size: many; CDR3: CASRILPEGSNQPQHF; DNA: TGTGCCAGCAGGATTCTCCCGGAGGGGAGTAATCAGCCCCAGCATTTT
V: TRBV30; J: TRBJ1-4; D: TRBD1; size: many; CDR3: CAWSPGTGYATNEKLFF; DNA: TGTGCCTGGAGTCCCGGGACAGGATATGCAACTAATGAAAAACTGTTTTTT
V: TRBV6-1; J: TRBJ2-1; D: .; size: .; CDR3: CASGSGLNEQFF; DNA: TGTGCCAGCGGGAGTGGACTCAATGAGCAGTTCTTC
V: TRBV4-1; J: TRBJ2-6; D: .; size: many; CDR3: CASSQVVTAANVLTF; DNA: TGCGCCAGCAGCCAAGTCGTCACTGCCGCCAACGTCCTGACTTTC
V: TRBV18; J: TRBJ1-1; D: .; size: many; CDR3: CASSPQDTLNTEAFF; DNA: TGTGCCAGCTCACCCCAGGACACGTTGAACACTGAAGCTTTCTTT
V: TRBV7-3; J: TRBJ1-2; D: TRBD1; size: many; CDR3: CASSPTGENYGYTF; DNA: TGTGCCAGCAGCCCGACAGGGGAGAACTATGGCTACACCTTC
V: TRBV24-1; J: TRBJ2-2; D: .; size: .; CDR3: CATSDWGTGELFF; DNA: TGTGCCACCAGTGATTGGGGGACCGGGGAGCTGTTTTTT
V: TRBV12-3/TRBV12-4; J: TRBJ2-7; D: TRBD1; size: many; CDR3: CASSLRVWGKQGAHEQYF; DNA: TGTGCCAGCAGTTTACGGGTTTGGGGGAAGCAGGGGGCGCACGAGCAGTACTTC
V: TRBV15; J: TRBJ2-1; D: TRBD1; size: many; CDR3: CATSRGGQGLYNEQFF; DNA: TGTGCCACCAGCAGGGGAGGACAGGGGCTCTACAATGAGCAGTTCTTC
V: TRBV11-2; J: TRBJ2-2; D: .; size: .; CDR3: CASNIGGLGLLTGELFF; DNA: TGTGCCAGCAATATCGGGGGGCTAGGACTCCTCACCGGGGAGCTGTTTTTT
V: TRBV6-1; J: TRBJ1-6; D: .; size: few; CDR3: CASSKGQNNSPLHF; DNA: TGTGCCAGCAGTAAAGGACAGAATAATTCACCCCTCCACTTT
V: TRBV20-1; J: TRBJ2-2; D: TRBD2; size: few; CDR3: CSAEPASGNTGELFF; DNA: TGCAGTGCTGAGCCGGCTAGCGGGAACACCGGGGAGCTGTTTTTT
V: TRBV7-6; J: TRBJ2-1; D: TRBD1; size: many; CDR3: CASSLIQGAYEQFF; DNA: TGTGCCAGCAGCTTAATACAGGGGGCGTATGAGCAGTTCTTC
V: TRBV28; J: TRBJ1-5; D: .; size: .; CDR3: CASSPKGNSNQPQHF; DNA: TGTGCCAGCAGTCCGAAGGGGAATAGCAATCAGCCCCAGCATTTT
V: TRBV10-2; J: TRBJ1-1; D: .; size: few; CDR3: CASSESTESGTTEAFF; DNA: TGCGCCAGCAGTGAGTCTACCGAATCGGGGACGACTGAAGCTTTCTTT